This T cell receptor beta chain appears in the sequencing data of a study of human T cells and chemical hapten exposure. Overall study results and limits: PT1 expanded TCR numbers tracked positively with patch test score. DPC sensitization did not alter TCRs above 1 in 1000 frequency.

A single record per CDR3 protein comes from TCRdb applying MiXCR to the RACE reads. The sample lists about 82,000 distinct CDR3 sequences; more than 9% were seen once. This clonotype was observed many times. The target antigen is unknown. The time point denotes: patch test 2, 6 weeks after DPC sensitization. Indicated treatment: therapeutic diphenylcyclopropenone sensitization with weekly scalp DPC. The CDR3 is 16 amino acids. Germline V gene lookup returns CDR1 SGHAT and CDR2 FQNNGV. The V and J ends lost 4 bases and 3 bases, in that order; junction bases with no gene match: 6. This material consisted of whole blood, taken in connection with sensitization to the hapten diphenylcyclopropenone (DPC). V usage is TRBV11-2 and J usage is TRBJ2-1, with 10 bases lining up with TRBD2. The receptor was isolated from a woman aged 45-65 years with alopecia areata. Some clones in this sample may be carry-over from other donors' samples. The CDR3 coding sequence is TGTGCCAGCAGCTCGGGACTAGCGCGCTACTACAATGAGCAGTTCTTC. It yields the protein CASSSGLARYYNEQFF.